This entry lists 12 T cell receptor beta chains sequenced from one sample in a study of CD8 T cells in ankylosing spondylitis. Overall study findings and caveats: Seemingly characteristic of ankylosing spondylitis blood was a TCR beta motif consisting of roughly 8 highly homologous variants.

These receptors have no identified antigens. One entry per CDR3 protein results from TCRdb running MiXCR on the 5' RACE reads. The sample carries 650,000 to 800,000 distinct CDR3 sequences, 15% to 20% recorded once. Material: blood, either unsorted or a sorted T cell fraction (not recorded which). The receptors shown here come from a male donor with ankylosing spondylitis.

This rearrangement joins TRBV6-5 to TRBJ1-6, with D possibly TRBD1 on 6 matching bases. The V end was cut by 0 bases, the J end by 5 bases, with 11 bases between. Germline CDR1 and CDR2: MNHEY and SVGAGI. The CDR3 runs to 16 residues. The CDR3: CASSYSIPGDNSPLHF. The CDR3 DNA reads as TGTGCCAGCAGTTACTCGATCCCAGGGGATAATTCACCCCTCCACTTT.

This clonotype showed up just a few times. V is TRBV12-3 or TRBV12-4 and J is TRBJ1-2, with D maybe TRBD1 (5 bases). The CDR3 consists of 15 residues. Trimming took 3 bases from V and 4 from J, leaving 15 bases between them. CDR3 nucleotides: TGTGCCAGCAGTTTTGAGGGGTCACCCCTCTATGGCTACACCTTC. It is translated as CASSFEGSPLYGYTF.

The chain combines TRBV24-1 with TRBJ2-5, with 7 nucleotides matching TRBD1. Per germline, CDR1 KGHDR and CDR2 SFDVKD. The CDR3 is 17 amino acids. V trimming: 4 bases; J trimming: 5 bases; junction bases outside the gene matches: 15. CDR3 sequence: CATSESGVRGGQETQYF. The CDR3 bases are TGTGCCACCAGTGAAAGTGGAGTAAGAGGGGGACAGGAGACCCAGTACTTC.

This clonotype was counted a few times. The chain carries TRBV7-2 and TRBJ2-2, with a tentative D call TRBD1 (5 bases). In germline, CDR1 is SGHTA, CDR2 FQGNSA. The CDR3 has 15 amino acids. Trimming stripped 2 bases from V and 5 bases from J, with 12 bases between. CDR3 sequence (DNA): TGTGCCAGCAGCTTAATTCCCAGGGTGACCGGGGAGCTGTTTTTT. Translated, it gives CASSLIPRVTGELFF.

This clonotype was detected only a few times. V gene TRBV28 combines with J gene TRBJ2-1, with 9 bases that match TRBD2. V was pared by 4 bases and J by 10 bases, with 14 bases of the junction left unmatched. The germline gives CDR1 MDHEN, CDR2 SYDVKM. This CDR3 spans 16 amino acids. The CDR3 DNA reads TGTGCCAGCAGTTCCCCCCCGCGGGAGGGCACCCCGGAGCAGTTCTTC. Its protein product is CASSSPPREGTPEQFF. Using reference TRBV28 and TRBJ2-1 for the parts outside the CDR3, the full variable domain is DVKVTQSSRYLVKRTGEKVFLECVQDMDHENMFWYRQDPGLGLRLIYFSYDVKMKEKGDIPEGYSVSREKKERFSLILESASTNQTSMYLCASSSPPREGTPEQFFGPGTRLTVL.

V gene TRBV4-3 combines with J gene TRBJ1-3; D is ambiguous. The germline V gene has CDR1 LGHNA and CDR2 YSLEER. V was trimmed by 4 bases and J by 4 bases, leaving 8 bases between them. The CDR3 length is 13 residues. CDR3 sequence reads: CASSPDLGNTIYF. The CDR3 nucleotides read TGCGCCAGCAGCCCGGATCTGGGAAACACCATATATTTT.

This clonotype was observed a few times. The V call is TRBV5-4, the J call TRBJ1-1, with 7 nucleotides matching TRBD1. CDR1 and CDR2 from the germline V gene are SGHNT and YYREEE (reference sequence). The J segment lost 4 bases and the V segment lost 0 bases, leaving 6 bases of the junction unmatched. This CDR3 is built from 15 residues. The CDR3 spells CASSLAQGTLTEAFF. CDR3 nucleotide sequence: TGTGCCAGCAGCTTGGCACAGGGGACGCTCACTGAAGCTTTCTTT.

This clonotype showed up just a few times. The rearrangement links TRBV5-1 to TRBJ2-3; maybe TRBD2 (6 bases). The length of the CDR3 is 16 residues. Looked up from germline, CDR1 is SGHRS and CDR2 is YFSETQ. The V gene lost 4 bases and the J gene lost 0 bases, with 15 bases spanning the gap. The CDR3, as DNA: TGCGCCAGCAGCACGGGTCGCGGGAAGAGCACAGATACGCAGTATTTT. This gives the protein CASSTGRGKSTDTQYF.

This chain joins TRBV11-2 and TRBJ2-5, with D perhaps matching TRBD1 or TRBD2 (5 bases each). V was shortened by 3 bases and J by 4 bases, with 18 bases between the two germline ends. Germline V CDR1 and CDR2: SGHAT, FQNNGV. The CDR3 contains 16 residues. The CDR3 reads CASSLGPESGVETQYF. CDR3 bases: TGTGCCAGCAGCTTGGGACCCGAGTCGGGTGTAGAGACCCAGTACTTC.

The chain recombines TRBV5-1 with TRBJ1-1, with D possibly matching TRBD1 (5 bases). Trimming removed 4 bases from V and 4 bases from J, with 14 bases in between. This CDR3 spans 14 amino acids. Germline V lookup: CDR1 SGHRS, CDR2 YFSETQ. CDR3 nucleotides: TGCGCCAGCAGCCATGAGGGGTTCGCCACTGAAGCTTTCTTT. This codes for CASSHEGFATEAFF.

The CDR3: CSATEPNTGELFF. The CDR3 nucleotides read TGCAGCGCTACAGAGCCGAACACCGGGGAGCTGTTTTTT. The genes are TRBV29-1 and TRBJ2-2, with unresolved D. The CDR3 runs to 13 residues. Trimming pared 7 bases from V and 0 bases from J, leaving 9 bases between. Germline V gene sequence: CDR1 SQVTM, CDR2 ANQGSEA.

This clonotype was seen more than once but under ten times. The V gene is TRBV20-1, the J gene TRBJ1-5; D gene unclear. With 6 bases removed from V and 0 bases from J, the gap between germline ends came to 12 bases. This CDR3 is built from 14 residues. Germline CDR1 and CDR2: DFQATT and SNEGSKA (reference sequence). CDR3 protein: CSASGPDSNQPQHF. CDR3 bases: TGCAGTGCCTCGGGTCCCGATAGCAATCAGCCCCAGCATTTT.